The 12 T cell receptor beta chains listed next were all sequenced from one sample in a study of PD-1 blockade in classical Hodgkin lymphoma (dated by TCRdb to about 2020). The time point label on this specimen signifies: cycle 1 day 1 (C1D1), immediately before nivolumab initiation. Every trial patient had relapsed following autologous stem cell transplantation, and prior brentuximab vedotin exposure was what differed among cohorts A, B and C. Libraries were made using the immunoSEQ multiplex PCR assay. TCRdb carries this immuneACCESS record with in-frame sequences only. Its versions omit some clonotypes, under half of them owing to an unresolved V gene in the studies checked, with the rest unexplained. The sample table records tens of thousands of clones; 85% to 90% of these occur just once. The top ten hold over 14% of the sample. This sample comprised peripheral blood mononuclear cells (PBMCs), obtained at baseline. The receptors here all came from a human donor with classical Hodgkin lymphoma.

The gene calls are TRBV11-1 and TRBJ2-7; D gene ambiguous. The CDR3 has 12 residues. Germline V gene data show CDR1 as SGHAT and CDR2 as FQDESV (reference sequence). Trimming took 3 bases from V and 3 from J, leaving 6 bases between them. CDR3 loop: CASSLASYEQYF. The CDR3 DNA is TGTGCCAGCAGCTTGGCGAGCTACGAGCAGTACTTC.

The DNA for the CDR3 is TGTGCCAGCAGCTTGGCCGTAGGTGAGCAGTTCTTC. Protein product: CASSLAVGEQFF. The chain links TRBV5-8 to TRBJ2-1, with D unclear. CDR3 length equals 12 residues. V was shortened by 0 bases and J by 9 bases, with 7 bases between the two germline ends. CDR1 is SGHTS, CDR2 YDEGEE, per germline. The full variable domain, completed using reference TRBV5-8 and TRBJ2-1, is EAGVTQSPTHLIKTRGQQATLRCSPISGHTSVYWYQQALGLGLQFLLWYDEGEERNRGNFPPRFSGRQFPNYSSELNVNALELEDSALYLCASSLAVGEQFFGPGTRLTVL.

The rearrangement uses TRBV7-6 and TRBJ2-7, with D possibly matching TRBD2 (6 bases). CDR1 and CDR2 (germline): SGHVS, FNYEAQ. The CDR3 loop spans 13 amino acids. The V end was cut by 5 bases, the J end by 3 bases, with 11 bases between. In DNA form, the CDR3 reads TGTGCCAGCAGCACAGGAGGGATCTACGAGCAGTACTTC. Its protein is CASSTGGIYEQYF.

This clone was seen only a few times. The chain uses TRBV4-1 and TRBJ2-7; D is ambiguous. The germline CDR1 and CDR2 sequences are MGHRA and YSYEKL. The CDR3 covers 14 residues. The V and J ends lost 5 bases and 0 bases respectively, with 11 bases between them. The CDR3 DNA is TGCGCCAGCAGCGCCGTACATAGCTCCTACGAGCAGTACTTC. Translation gives CASSAVHSSYEQYF.

This chain joins TRBV27 and TRBJ2-7; possibly TRBD1 or TRBD2 for D (5 bases each). The V gene lost 0 bases and the J gene lost 3 bases, with 15 bases spanning the gap. This CDR3 comprises 16 residues. Germline V lookup: CDR1 MNHEY, CDR2 SMNVEV (reference sequence). CDR3 coding DNA: TGTGCCAGCAGTTTATCGATTTGGGGGTCGGTCTACGAGCAGTACTTC. This encodes CASSLSIWGSVYEQYF.

This rearrangement joins TRBV7-9 to TRBJ2-7, with a possible D match to TRBD1 (6 bases). From germline, CDR1 is SEHNR and CDR2 FQNEAQ (reference sequence). V was clipped by 4 bases and J by 3 bases, with 13 bases between them. This CDR3 has 14 residues. The CDR3 is CASSSTGPNYEQYF. The CDR3 nucleotides read TGTGCCAGCAGCTCGACAGGTCCTAACTACGAGCAGTACTTC.

This sequence joins TRBV18 and TRBJ2-7, with D tentatively TRBD2 (5 bases). With 3 bases removed from V and 2 bases from J, the gap between germline ends came to 20 bases. Germline CDR1 is KGHSH and CDR2 is LQKENI. CDR3 length: 17 residues. The DNA of the CDR3 is TGTGCCAGCTCACCGCGGCGGGCTGAATCACCCCCCTACGAGCAGTACTTC. Translation gives CASSPRRAESPPYEQYF.

This clone was observed a single time. The genes are TRBV6-5 and TRBJ1-1, with D maybe TRBD1 (5 bases). V was clipped by 2 bases and J by 5 bases, with 15 bases between them. This CDR3 comprises 15 residues. Looked up from germline, CDR1 is MNHEY and CDR2 is SVGAGI. Here the CDR3 DNA reads TGTGCCAGCAGTTACATTTACGACAGTCGGACTGAAGCTTTCTTT. This encodes CASSYIYDSRTEAFF.

Note on this clone: A junction end diverges from the germline sequence, so it may reflect a read error. The gene calls are TRBV5-1 and TRBJ2-2; D perhaps matches TRBD2 (5 bases). Germline lookup yields CDR1 SGHRS and CDR2 YFSETQ. The CDR3 sequence is 15 residues long. CDR3 sequence reads: CASSLDGLNPGELFF. In DNA form, the CDR3 reads TGCGCCAGCAGCTTGGACGGACTGAACCCCGGGGAGCTGTTTTTT.

J is TRBJ2-7 and V is TRBV5-4; TRBD1 might be the D (6 bases). CDR3 length: 17 amino acids. Trimming pared 1 base from V and 0 bases from J, leaving 17 bases between. Germline-derived CDR1 and CDR2 are SGHNT and YYREEE (reference sequence). The CDR3 sequence: CASSLPGRGGSSYEQYF. The CDR3 nucleotides are TGTGCCAGCAGCTTGCCGGGAAGAGGGGGAAGCTCCTACGAGCAGTACTTC.

This chain connects TRBV29-1 to TRBJ2-1, with D unclear. The CDR3 consists of 13 residues. CDR1 and CDR2 (germline): SQVTM, ANQGSEA. Trimming shortened V by 4 bases and J by 8 bases, and 15 bases separated the two germline ends. The CDR3 region has the DNA TGCAGCGTTGTGGGGATAAATCGCGATGAGCAGTTCTTC. Protein: CSVVGINRDEQFF.

V gene TRBV7-9 combines with J gene TRBJ1-1; 7 positions match TRBD1. Germline V gene data show CDR1 as SEHNR and CDR2 as FQNEAQ (reference sequence). CDR3 length: 17 residues. The trim removed 2 bases at V and 1 base at J, leaving 10 bases unmatched. The CDR3 is CASSLPRQGWENTEAFF. DNA for the CDR3: TGTGCCAGCAGCTTACCGCGACAGGGATGGGAGAACACTGAAGCTTTCTTT.